This T cell receptor beta chain is drawn from a study of T cells in Graves' hyperthyroidism and ophthalmopathy. Authors of the study amplified TCR beta CDR3 regions from RNA transcripts. A first-round RT-PCR of the TCR CDR3 used the HTBI primer set. TCRdb reprocessed the multiplex PCR reads with MiXCR, giving one entry per CDR3 protein. The data show some 690,000 distinct CDR3 sequences, about 18% seen once. Stable Graves' hyperthyroidism denoted no ophthalmopathy progression over 18 months. Not enrolled were patients with uncontrolled infection, other autoimmune disease, pregnancy or lactation. Study results and caveats: Patients with ophthalmopathy were separated from those with stable hyperthyroidism by a 13 V-J model. Most thyroid-expanded clonotypes above 0.001 were also found in blood.

This clonotype came up many times. Antigen specificity is unknown. The receptor was derived from a man aged 45-65 years with Graves' hyperthyroidism. The sequenced sample consisted of blood.

The DNA of the CDR3 is TGTGCCATCAGTGATGAGGGAGGAAGCAATCAGCCCCAGCATTTT. Protein sequence: CAISDEGGSNQPQHF. The V and J genes are TRBV10-3 and TRBJ1-5; D uncertain. Germline CDR1 ENHRY, CDR2 SYGVKD. This CDR3 is built from 15 residues. The ends were cut back, 3 bases at V and 1 base at J, with 10 bases in the middle.